The 26 T cell receptor beta chains given below trace back to one sample, sequenced in a study of blood T cells in healthy people across ages (dated by TCRdb to 2015 to 2017). Library preparation used 5' RACE. Instrument on record: Illumina HiSeq 2500. A second roughly 7 to 11 cycle PCR used a sample-barcoded 5' primer and a J-beta primer mix. TCRdb reprocessing: public reads trimmed at Q25 with fastp, clones called with MiXCR, in-frame beta chains kept. Here each entry gathers all rows of one CDR3 protein and keeps the most common genes and DNA. The sample table records about 1.7 million distinct CDR3 sequences; roughly 28% of these occur just once. 7.7% of the sample is held by the ten biggest clonotypes. Input material: blood. These receptors were collected from a woman aged 25 to 39 in good health.

The V and J genes are TRBV14 and TRBJ2-7, with D possibly matching TRBD1 (5 bases). V dropped 4 bases and J dropped 2 bases, with 15 bases sitting between them. The CDR3 sequence is 15 residues long. The germline CDR1 and CDR2 sequences are SGHDN and FVKESK. The CDR3: CASSPRPDRPYEQYF. In DNA, the CDR3 is TGTGCCAGCAGCCCAAGACCCGACAGACCCTACGAGCAGTACTTC.

This clonotype was counted a few times. This chain links TRBV10-2 with TRBJ1-5, with D possibly being TRBD1 (6 bases). This CDR3 spans 14 amino acids. The V and J ends lost 6 bases and 3 bases respectively, with 12 bases between them. CDR1 WSHSY and CDR2 SAAADI come from the germline V gene. Here the CDR3 reads CASRQTGYNQPQHF. In nucleotides, the CDR3 is TGCGCCAGCAGACAAACAGGGTACAATCAGCCCCAGCATTTT.

This clonotype was seen many times. This chain uses TRBV20-1 with TRBJ2-3; D remains unclear. This CDR3 spans 17 amino acids. With 0 bases removed from V and 0 bases from J, the gap between germline ends came to 16 bases. Germline V gene sequence: CDR1 DFQATT, CDR2 SNEGSKA (reference sequence). CDR3 coding DNA: TGCAGTGCTAGAGATCAAAGTTACAGTTCTAGCACAGATACGCAGTATTTT. Translation: CSARDQSYSSSTDTQYF.

Comment on this clonotype: At one boundary the junction diverges from the germline segment, which might be a read error. The rearrangement uses TRBV12-3 or TRBV12-4 and TRBJ2-1; 7 positions agree with TRBD2. The CDR3 is 14 amino acids. The CDR3 is CASTWGGRSNGQFF. CDR3 nucleotides: TGTGCCAGCACCTGGGGCGGGAGAAGCAATGGGCAGTTCTTC.

This clonotype was detected many times. This chain links TRBV5-1 with TRBJ1-2, with D unclear. The CDR3 has 11 amino acids. V shed 4 bases and J shed 4 bases, with 5 bases lying between them. The V gene's germline CDR1 is SGHRS and CDR2 YFSETQ. CDR3 residues: CASSDLYGYTF. The CDR3 DNA reads TGCGCCAGCAGCGACCTCTATGGCTACACCTTC.

This clonotype was observed a few times. The CDR3 nucleotides are TGTGCTAGTGGTTTGACTCTAGCGGGGGGGTACAATGAGCAGTTCTTC. It is translated as CASGLTLAGGYNEQFF. The J gene is TRBJ2-1, the V gene TRBV12-5; the match to TRBD2 covers 12 bases. CDR1 is LGHNT and CDR2 is FRNRAP in the germline V gene. Trimming removed 2 bases from V and 4 bases from J; junction bases left unmatched: 3. The CDR3 contains 16 residues.

The chain combines TRBV5-4 with TRBJ2-3, with 8 nucleotides matching TRBD1. Germline V gives CDR1 SGHNT, CDR2 YYREEE (reference sequence). This CDR3 has 15 residues. V gave up 1 base and J gave up 4 bases; unmatched junction bases: 5. The CDR3 protein is CASSLNRGAADTQYF. The DNA of the CDR3 is TGTGCCAGCAGCTTGAACAGGGGGGCCGCAGATACGCAGTATTTT.

In its sample, this clonotype was seen a few times. This chain connects TRBV6-2 or TRBV6-3 to TRBJ2-7; D not resolved. The CDR3 consists of 10 residues. Germline CDR1 is MNHEY and CDR2 is SVGEGT. Trimming removed 11 bases from V and 6 bases from J, with 11 bases in between. The CDR3 loop is CAAATTEQYF. The CDR3 nucleotides read TGTGCCGCCGCGACCACCGAGCAGTACTTC.

This clonotype was observed a few times. The chain links TRBV28 to TRBJ1-6, with D tentatively TRBD1 (5 bases). With 6 bases removed from V and 9 bases from J, the gap between germline ends came to 9 bases. Germline V gene data show CDR1 as MDHEN and CDR2 as SYDVKM. There are 12 residues in the CDR3. In DNA, the CDR3 is TGTGCCAGCAGGAGGGGCAGTTCACCCCTCCACTTT. Protein: CASRRGSSPLHF.

V and J are TRBV3-1 and TRBJ2-1, with D perhaps matching TRBD2 (6 bases). V was trimmed by 1 base and J by 7 bases, leaving 14 bases between them. The germline gives CDR1 LGHDT, CDR2 YNNKEL (reference sequence). CDR3 length equals 15 residues. CDR3: CASSQGSGWHNEQFF. Here the CDR3 DNA reads TGTGCCAGCAGCCAAGGGAGCGGGTGGCATAATGAGCAGTTCTTC.

CDR3 nucleotides: TGCAGTGCTAGAGATCCGAAGGACGCCACTGAAGCTTTCTTT. Translating it yields CSARDPKDATEAFF. The chain carries TRBV20-1 and TRBJ1-1; D gene unclear. The V end was cut by 0 bases, the J end by 4 bases, with 12 bases between. This CDR3 region has 14 residues. In germline, CDR1 is DFQATT, CDR2 SNEGSKA (reference sequence).

CDR3 sequence (DNA): TGTGCCAGCAGCTTGGTATCGGGGGCAAATGGCTACACCTTC. Translating gives CASSLVSGANGYTF. The V gene is TRBV5-6, the J gene TRBJ1-2, with a possible D match to TRBD1 (6 bases). Germline lookup yields CDR1 SGHDT and CDR2 YYEEEE. There are 14 residues in the CDR3. V lost 0 bases and J lost 6, with 12 bases in between.

This clonotype was recorded at least ten times. The chain recombines TRBV14 with TRBJ2-5; 7 bases match TRBD2. The junction had 6 bases not matched to a gene; V was cut back by 2 bases and J by 0 bases. This CDR3 has 16 amino acids. Looked up from germline, CDR1 is SGHDN and CDR2 is FVKESK. CDR3 sequence (DNA): TGTGCCAGCAGCCAACTCTCCGGGACTAACCAAGAGACCCAGTACTTC. This sequence encodes CASSQLSGTNQETQYF.

The gene calls are TRBV6-2 or TRBV6-3 and TRBJ2-7; D possibly matches TRBD1 or TRBD2 (5 bases each). This CDR3 has 13 amino acids. V lost 5 bases and J lost 7, with 15 bases in between. Germline loops: CDR1 MNHEY, CDR2 SVGEGT. The CDR3 sequence: CASSNGALGEQYF. DNA of the CDR3: TGTGCCAGCAGTAACGGGGCGCTGGGAGAGCAGTACTTC.

V and J are TRBV11-2 and TRBJ2-7, with D possibly being TRBD2 (5 bases). V lost 4 bases to trimming and J lost 0 bases, with 13 bases between them. Germline CDR1 SGHAT, CDR2 FQNNGV. The CDR3 is 15 residues long. As DNA, the CDR3 is TGTGCCAGCAGCTACCGGGGAGAGGGCTCCTACGAGCAGTACTTC. This gives the protein CASSYRGEGSYEQYF. Full variable domain (outside the CDR3, taken from reference TRBV11-2 and TRBJ2-7): EAGVAQSPRYKIIEKRQSVAFWCNPISGHATLYWYQQILGQGPKLLIQFQNNGVVDDSQLPKDRFSAERLKGVDSTLKIQPAKLEDSAVYLCASSYRGEGSYEQYFGPGTRLTVT.

The rearrangement links TRBV4-1 to TRBJ2-7, with TRBD1 matching 8 bases. Germline CDR1 reads MGHRA; CDR2 reads YSYEKL. The V gene end was trimmed by 2 bases and the J gene end by 2 bases; junction bases not matched to a gene: 5. The CDR3 is 15 amino acids. Written as DNA, the CDR3 is TGCGCCAGCAGCCAAAAGACAGGGGATCCCTACGAGCAGTACTTC. Residues: CASSQKTGDPYEQYF.

Details on this clonotype: A read error is possible here, since a much larger clone lies one base away. CDR3 nucleotide sequence: TGCAGTGCTAGAGATACCGGGACAGGGGTCCACAATGAGCAGTACTTC. As protein: CSARDTGTGVHNEQYF. The genes are TRBV20-1 and TRBJ2-4; 10 positions match TRBD1. The CDR3 sequence is 16 residues long. Per the germline V gene, CDR1 is DFQATT and CDR2 is SNEGSKA (reference sequence). The J segment lost 13 bases and the V segment lost 0 bases, leaving 15 bases of the junction unmatched.

This clonotype was observed a few times. The chain is built from TRBV3-1 and TRBJ2-5, with unresolved D. The length of the CDR3 is 14 residues. The V gene's germline CDR1 is LGHDT and CDR2 YNNKEL (reference sequence). With 3 bases removed from V and 4 bases from J, the gap between germline ends came to 12 bases. CDR3 in amino acids: CASSQRLSGETQYF. Written as DNA, the CDR3 is TGTGCCAGCAGCCAGCGGCTGTCGGGAGAGACCCAGTACTTC.

The V gene is TRBV12-5, the J gene TRBJ2-5, with no clear D. The V and J ends lost 1 base and 11 bases respectively, with 17 bases between them. The CDR3 is 14 amino acids. Germline CDR1 reads LGHNT; CDR2 reads FRNRAP. CDR3 nucleotides: TGTGCTAGTGGTTTGGACAGCACCGTAGGTGGGCAGTACTTC. Its protein product is CASGLDSTVGGQYF.

Turning to this clonotype: Possible read error: a much larger clone is one base away. The chain uses TRBV6-5 and TRBJ1-5, with a possible D match to TRBD1 (6 bases). Trimming pared 5 bases from V and 2 bases from J, leaving 10 bases between. CDR3 length: 14 amino acids. Germline-derived CDR1 and CDR2 are MNHEY and SVGAGI. The DNA of the CDR3 is TGTGCCAGCAGTCACAGGGATTGCAATCAGCCCCAGCATTTT. It translates to CASSHRDCNQPQHF.

Concerning this clonotype: A much bigger clone sits one base away, suggesting this may be a read error. The chain is built from TRBV7-9 and TRBJ2-5; D gene uncertain. The DNA end is more similar to TRBJ2-7, so the J call may be wrong. CDR1 and CDR2 (germline): SEHNR, FQNEAQ (reference sequence). The CDR3 runs to 13 residues. Here the CDR3 DNA reads TGTTCCAGCAGCTTATGGGTAGACGGCGAGCAGTACTTC. This translates into CSSSLWVDGEQYF.

The V gene is TRBV2, the J gene TRBJ2-2, with D perhaps TRBD2 (6 bases). The CDR3 is 15 amino acids. The ends were cut back, 2 bases at V and 6 bases at J, with 13 bases in the middle. Germline V gene data show CDR1 as SNHLY and CDR2 as FYNNEI. The DNA for the CDR3 is TGTGCCAGCAGTGAACTACAGGCTAGCGCCGGGGAGCTGTTTTTT. Its translation is CASSELQASAGELFF.

This clonotype has only a few counts. One junction end does not reproduce the germline sequence, and a read error may be involved. The gene calls are TRBV6-6 and TRBJ2-3, with 14 bases fitting TRBD2. The CDR3 runs to 14 residues. Germline lookup yields CDR1 MNHNY and CDR2 SVGAGI (reference sequence). The CDR3 DNA reads as TGTGCCAGCAGGACTAGCGGGGGGGCTGATACACAGTATTTT. It codes for CASRTSGGADTQYF.

This clonotype was recorded many times. The chain uses TRBV12-3 or TRBV12-4 and TRBJ1-1; D remains unclear. The ends were cut back, 5 bases at V and 1 base at J, with 8 bases in the middle. CDR3 length: 13 residues. The chain's CDR3 is CASSRRGNTEAFF. The CDR3 region has the DNA TGTGCCAGCAGTCGTAGAGGGAACACTGAAGCTTTCTTT.

The J gene is TRBJ2-7, the V gene TRBV7-2; TRBD2 agrees at 7 bases. This CDR3 has 18 amino acids. V trimming: 3 bases; J trimming: 0 bases; junction bases outside the gene matches: 14. The germline CDR1 and CDR2 sequences are SGHTA and FQGNSA. CDR3 nucleotides: TGTGCCAGCAGCTTGCTAGCCGGTCCTAGCGGTTCCTCCTACGAGCAGTACTTC. This encodes CASSLLAGPSGSSYEQYF.

This clonotype was detected only a few times. A much larger clone sits a single nucleotide away, making a read error possible. The chain carries TRBV6-6 and TRBJ2-7; 8 bases align to TRBD1. The CDR3 has 12 amino acids. The germline V gene has CDR1 MNHNY and CDR2 SVGAGI (reference sequence). CDR3 DNA: TGTGCCAACAGTCAGGACAGGGTCGAGCAGTACTTC. It specifies CANSQDRVEQYF.